Detailed here is one T cell receptor (beta chain). The antigen is not known. The CDR3 consists of 17 residues. J lost 3 bases, V lost 5 bases, and 14 bases had no gene match. Germline V CDR1 and CDR2: MNHEY, SVGAGI. The TCR cDNA carried a universal primer site and UMIs from 5'RACE template switching. TCRdb itself ran the 5' RACE reads through MiXCR, one entry per CDR3 protein. The sample lists 610,000 or so distinct CDR3 sequences; 9% to 15% were seen once. This record comes from a study of T cells after yellow fever vaccination. Overall study findings and caveats: A large majority of primary-vaccination clones showed up again after the booster (about 97% CD4, roughly 91% CD8). By day 5 rather than day 15, the secondary response had peaked, though it was weaker.

The material sequenced was PBMCs, taken on the day of the yellow fever booster vaccination. V gene TRBV6-5 combines with J gene TRBJ2-7; TRBD2 agrees at 9 bases. The TCR originated in a man aged 30-40 years who received the YFV17D yellow fever vaccine. Here the CDR3 DNA reads TGTGCCAGCAGTCACGACTCGCAGCGGGAGGTGGTCTACGAGCAGTACTTC. Protein product: CASSHDSQREVVYEQYF.